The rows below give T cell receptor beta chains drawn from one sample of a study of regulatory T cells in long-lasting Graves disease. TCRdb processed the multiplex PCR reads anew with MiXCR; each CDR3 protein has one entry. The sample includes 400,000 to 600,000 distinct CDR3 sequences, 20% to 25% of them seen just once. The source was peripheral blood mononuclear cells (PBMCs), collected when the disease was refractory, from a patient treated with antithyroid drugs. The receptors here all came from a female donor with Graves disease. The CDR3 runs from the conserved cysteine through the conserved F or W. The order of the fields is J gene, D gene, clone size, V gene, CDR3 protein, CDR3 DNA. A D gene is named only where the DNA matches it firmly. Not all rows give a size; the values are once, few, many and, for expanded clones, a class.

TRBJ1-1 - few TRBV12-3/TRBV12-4 CASTLQEGTEAFF TGTGCCAGCACCTTACAGGAGGGGACTGAAGCTTTCTTT
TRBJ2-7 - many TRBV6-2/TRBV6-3 CASSSTGLSASYEQYF TGTGCCAGCAGTTCGACCGGACTTTCGGCTTCCTACGAGCAGTACTTC
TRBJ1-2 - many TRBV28 CASTKSSGVFGYTF TGTGCCAGCACTAAGAGTTCAGGGGTTTTTGGCTACACCTTC
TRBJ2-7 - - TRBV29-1 CSVGRRGSATYEQYF TGCAGCGTTGGTCGAAGGGGGTCGGCCACGTACGAGCAGTACTTC
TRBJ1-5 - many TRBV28 CASHWEGANQPQHF TGTGCCAGCCATTGGGAGGGTGCCAATCAGCCCCAGCATTTT
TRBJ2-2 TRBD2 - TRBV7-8 CASSPSRWRGGTNTGELFF TGTGCCAGCAGCCCCTCGAGGTGGCGGGGGGGCACGAACACCGGGGAGCTGTTTTTT
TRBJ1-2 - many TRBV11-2 CASSQYTGQDGYTF TGTGCCAGCAGCCAATATACAGGGCAGGATGGCTACACCTTC
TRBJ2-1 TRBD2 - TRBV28 CASSLAGERYNEQFF TGTGCCAGCAGTTTAGCGGGAGAACGGTACAATGAGCAGTTCTTC
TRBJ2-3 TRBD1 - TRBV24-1 CATSDLPMTGASTDTQYF TGTGCCACCAGTGATTTGCCCATGACAGGGGCAAGCACAGATACGCAGTATTTT
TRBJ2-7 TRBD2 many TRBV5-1 CASSLEASGGAEQYF TGCGCCAGCAGCTTGGAGGCTAGCGGGGGGGCTGAGCAGTACTTC